These 31 T cell receptor beta chains share one sample of origin, sequenced in a study of blood T cells in healthy people across ages. A sample-barcoded 5' primer and a J-beta primer mix were used in a second PCR of about 6 to 12 cycles. Using its own MiXCR run on the 5' RACE reads, TCRdb lists one record per CDR3 protein. The table shows over a million distinct CDR3 sequences, with approximately 59% occurring only once. Input material: blood. The receptors were gathered from a man between 18 and 29 years old in good health.

The chain is built from TRBV6-5 and TRBJ2-5; D may be TRBD1 (6 bases). The V gene lost 2 bases and the J gene lost 5 bases, with 15 bases spanning the gap. Germline lookup yields CDR1 MNHEY and CDR2 SVGAGI. The CDR3 length is 15 residues. The CDR3 sequence: CASSYRDGRGETQYF. DNA for the CDR3: TGTGCCAGCAGTTACCGGGACGGCAGGGGTGAGACCCAGTACTTC.

The V and J genes are TRBV3-1 and TRBJ2-6; possibly TRBD1 for D (5 bases). Trimming removed 3 bases at V and 0 bases at J, with 15 bases between. In germline, CDR1 is LGHDT, CDR2 YNNKEL (reference sequence). The CDR3 spans 18 residues. In nucleotides, the CDR3 is TGTGCCAGCAGCCATGTCGGACAAACCTTCTCTGGGGCCAACGTCCTGACTTTC. It yields the protein CASSHVGQTFSGANVLTF. Full variable domain (rest looked up from reference TRBV3-1 and TRBJ2-6): DTAVSQTPKYLVTQMGNDKSIKCEQNLGHDTMYWYKQDSKKFLKIMFSYNNKELIINETVPNRFSPKSPDKAHLNLHINSLELGDSAVYFCASSHVGQTFSGANVLTFGAGSRLTVL.

This clonotype was picked up one time. This chain connects TRBV29-1 to TRBJ2-2; possibly TRBD2 for D (6 bases). This CDR3 is built from 15 residues. V was cut by 4 bases and J by 5 bases, with 17 bases left in between. CDR1 and CDR2 (germline): SQVTM, ANQGSEA. The CDR3 loop is CSVGGLSIRTGELFF. In DNA, the CDR3 is TGCAGCGTTGGGGGACTCTCGATAAGGACCGGGGAGCTGTTTTTT.

This sequence joins TRBV13 and TRBJ2-3; D gene uncertain. Germline V gene data show CDR1 as PRHDT and CDR2 as FYEKMQ (reference sequence). The CDR3 is 13 residues long. V lost 7 bases and J lost 4, with 12 bases in between. CDR3 DNA sequence: TGTGCCAGCATCACCCACCAGGCAGATACGCAGTATTTT. It specifies CASITHQADTQYF.

The chain couples TRBV15 to TRBJ1-5, with D tentatively TRBD1 (5 bases). Germline V CDR1 and CDR2: LNHNV, YYDKDF (reference sequence). The CDR3 runs to 16 residues. The V end was cut by 0 bases, the J end by 7 bases, with 16 bases between. CDR3 sequence: CATSRDLGTARQPQHF. The CDR3 DNA reads TGTGCCACCAGCAGAGATCTTGGGACGGCGAGGCAGCCCCAGCATTTT.

CDR3 nucleotide sequence: TGCAGTGCTACGACTAGCGGGGTCAGAATCTACAATGAGCAGTTCTTC. Amino acid sequence: CSATTSGVRIYNEQFF. V and J are TRBV20-1 and TRBJ2-1, with 11 positions matching TRBD2. After removal of 4 bases from V and 3 bases from J, the junction contained 8 bases not matched to a gene. In germline, CDR1 is DFQATT, CDR2 SNEGSKA (reference sequence). CDR3 length: 16 amino acids.

The chain has TRBV20-1 and TRBJ2-4, with 7 bases matching TRBD1. This CDR3 spans 15 amino acids. The junction had 5 bases not matched to a gene; V was cut back by 3 bases and J by 0 bases. Per the germline V gene, CDR1 is DFQATT and CDR2 is SNEGSKA (reference sequence). The DNA for the CDR3 is TGCAGTGCTAGGGGGGACAGCCTAGCCAAAAACATTCAGTACTTC. Its protein is CSARGDSLAKNIQYF.

The J gene is TRBJ1-1, the V gene TRBV5-1, with 7 bases aligning to TRBD1. The germline V gene has CDR1 SGHRS and CDR2 YFSETQ. This CDR3 comprises 15 residues. Trimming removed 0 bases from V and 5 bases from J; junction bases left unmatched: 7. CDR3 DNA: TGCGCCAGCAGCTTGGGGGACAGCACGTATACTGAAGCTTTCTTT. This sequence encodes CASSLGDSTYTEAFF.

The chain combines TRBV5-1 with TRBJ1-3, with 7 nucleotides matching TRBD1. This CDR3 comprises 16 residues. Germline V gives CDR1 SGHRS, CDR2 YFSETQ. Germline trimming cut 4 bases from V and 4 bases from J; bases unmatched to any gene: 11. CDR3 bases: TGCGCCAGCAGCCAAGACCGACAGGGACCCGGAAACACCATATATTTT. It specifies CASSQDRQGPGNTIYF.

This clonotype was counted a few times. This CDR3 is CSVRMTGYNQPQHF. Written as DNA, the CDR3 is TGCAGCGTTCGAATGACAGGGTACAATCAGCCCCAGCATTTT. V is TRBV29-1 and J is TRBJ1-5; TRBD1 matches at 7 bases. V lost 5 bases and J lost 3; bases outside the gene matches: 7. The CDR3 extends over 14 amino acids. Germline V gene data show CDR1 as SQVTM and CDR2 as ANQGSEA.

J is TRBJ1-2 and V is TRBV7-2; tentative D call: TRBD1 (5 bases). Trimming left V 0 bases short and J 8 bases short, with 16 bases between. This CDR3 is 15 amino acids long. In germline, CDR1 is SGHTA, CDR2 FQGNSA. The CDR3 sequence: CASSLAVFQGYGYTF. In DNA form, the CDR3 reads TGTGCCAGCAGCTTAGCTGTCTTCCAGGGCTACGGCTACACCTTC.

The V and J genes are TRBV6-6 and TRBJ2-1, with D possibly being TRBD1 (5 bases). CDR1 is MNHNY and CDR2 is SVGAGI in the germline V gene (reference sequence). The germline V and J ends were trimmed by 6 bases and 9 bases, with 12 bases remaining between them. The CDR3 is 12 residues long. CDR3 sequence (DNA): TGTGCCAGCAGGGGCAGGGTTTTTGAGCAGTTCTTC. This encodes CASRGRVFEQFF.

The CDR3 sequence: CASGRGGETQYF. The CDR3 DNA reads as TGTGCCAGCGGCCGTGGGGGTGAGACCCAGTACTTC. The rearrangement links TRBV11-2 to TRBJ2-7; D is perhaps TRBD1 or TRBD2 (5 bases each). The end of the DNA fits TRBJ2-5 better, so the J call may be wrong. This CDR3 spans 12 amino acids. Germline CDR1 is SGHAT and CDR2 is FQNNGV.

This chain connects TRBV5-5 to TRBJ2-7, with D possibly TRBD2 on 5 matching bases. The CDR3 totals 14 residues. Germline CDR1 is SGHKS and CDR2 is YYEKEE (reference sequence). Trimming removed 4 bases at V and 4 bases at J, with 15 bases between. The CDR3 nucleotides are TGTGCCAGCAGCGGATCTAAGGAGGTGTACGAGCAGTACTTC. It yields the protein CASSGSKEVYEQYF.

This clonotype was seen more than once but under ten times. V usage is TRBV7-2 and J usage is TRBJ2-7, with unresolved D. Germline-derived CDR1 and CDR2 are SGHTA and FQGNSA. Trimming stripped 5 bases from V and 3 bases from J, with 11 bases between. The CDR3 spans 13 residues. In DNA, the CDR3 is TGTGCCAGCAGCGATATGTCTTACTACGAGCAGTACTTC. Translating it yields CASSDMSYYEQYF. Using reference TRBV7-2 and TRBJ2-7 for the parts outside the CDR3, the full variable domain is GAGVSQSPSNKVTEKGKDVELRCDPISGHTALYWYRQSLGQGLEFLIYFQGNSAPDKSGLPSDRFSAERTGGSVSTLTIQRTQQEDSAVYLCASSDMSYYEQYFGPGTRLTVT.

The table lists this clonotype with a count of one. J is TRBJ2-1 and V is TRBV27; D is tentatively TRBD1 or TRBD2 (5 bases each). The CDR3 is made up of 13 amino acids. Germline CDR1 is MNHEY and CDR2 is SMNVEV (reference sequence). CDR3 protein: CTTRDPYLYEQFF. The CDR3 region has the DNA TGTACCACCCGGGACCCCTATCTTTATGAGCAGTTCTTC.

V and J are TRBV20-1 and TRBJ2-1; a possible D gene is TRBD2 (6 bases). Germline-derived CDR1 and CDR2 are DFQATT and SNEGSKA (reference sequence). V lost 3 bases, J lost 4 bases, and 13 bases lay in between. The CDR3 length is 14 residues. This chain's CDR3 is CSASSTRGYNEQFF. CDR3 nucleotide sequence: TGCAGTGCTAGTTCGACTAGAGGGTACAATGAGCAGTTCTTC.

The chain links TRBV3-1 to TRBJ1-3; 7 bases are shared with TRBD1. J gave up 3 bases and V 3 bases, and 5 bases lay outside the gene matches. The length of the CDR3 is 15 residues. Looked up from germline, CDR1 is LGHDT and CDR2 is YNNKEL (reference sequence). Written as DNA, the CDR3 is TGTGCCAGCAGCCAGACAGGGACCTTTGGAAACACCATATATTTT. It yields the protein CASSQTGTFGNTIYF.

The chain employs TRBV27 and TRBJ2-7; 10 nucleotides align to TRBD2. Per germline, CDR1 MNHEY and CDR2 SMNVEV (reference sequence). With 6 bases clipped from V and 2 bases from J, the junction kept 10 bases outside the gene matches. This CDR3 has 16 residues. Written as DNA, the CDR3 is TGTGCCAGCAGCCCTACCGGGACTAGCGTTACCTACGAGCAGTACTTC. This sequence encodes CASSPTGTSVTYEQYF.

In this sample, this clonotype turned up once. V usage is TRBV14 and J usage is TRBJ2-4; 9 bases align to TRBD1. The J call may not be correct, given that the DNA end is closer to TRBJ2-7. CDR1 and CDR2 (germline): SGHDN, FVKESK. This CDR3 contains 14 residues. The DNA for the CDR3 is TGTGCCAGCAGCCCCTGGACAGGGGCGGCCGAGCAGTACTTC. This translates into CASSPWTGAAEQYF.

This clonotype came up once. The gene calls are TRBV29-1 and TRBJ1-4; possibly TRBD1 for D (6 bases). This CDR3 region has 14 residues. Germline CDR1 SQVTM, CDR2 ANQGSEA. V lost 6 bases, J lost 8 bases, and 19 bases lay in between. The CDR3 nucleotides read TGCAGCGTAGACCTCAGGGGAGGGCGAGAAAAACTGTTTTTT. Protein product: CSVDLRGGREKLFF. Full variable domain (missing parts from reference TRBV29-1 and TRBJ1-4): SAVISQKPSRDICQRGTSLTIQCQVDSQVTMMFWYRQQPGQSLTLIATANQGSEATYESGFVIDKFPISRPNLTFSTLTVSNMSPEDSSIYLCSVDLRGGREKLFFGSGTQLSVL.

The chain is built from TRBV29-1 and TRBJ1-1; 10 bases are a match to TRBD1. CDR1 SQVTM and CDR2 ANQGSEA come from the germline V gene. This CDR3 is 13 amino acids long. V lost 2 bases to trimming and J lost 5 bases; unmatched junction nucleotides: 2. The CDR3 DNA follows: TGCAGCGTTGAATGGGGACAGGGGACTGAAGCTTTCTTT. Amino acids: CSVEWGQGTEAFF.

The V and J genes are TRBV20-1 and TRBJ2-1, with 12 bases that match TRBD2. V was pared by 6 bases and J by 8 bases, with 14 bases of the junction left unmatched. The CDR3 is 16 residues long. CDR1 is DFQATT, CDR2 SNEGSKA, per germline (reference sequence). The CDR3 is CSADTGLAGKLDEQFF. The CDR3 DNA follows: TGCAGTGCCGATACCGGACTAGCGGGAAAGCTTGATGAGCAGTTCTTC.

The chain links TRBV4-1 to TRBJ2-1; no reliable D call. The ends were cut back, 5 bases at V and 0 bases at J, with 11 bases in the middle. CDR3 length equals 15 residues. Germline V gene lookup returns CDR1 MGHRA and CDR2 YSYEKL. The DNA of the CDR3 is TGCGCCAGCAGCTTGTTGGATACCTCCTACAATGAGCAGTTCTTC. Translating it yields CASSLLDTSYNEQFF.

V is TRBV6-1 and J is TRBJ2-4; D unclear. The V and J ends lost 2 bases and 0 bases respectively, with 20 bases between them. This CDR3 comprises 19 residues. Per germline, CDR1 MNHNS and CDR2 SASEGT. The CDR3 DNA is TGTGCCAGCAGTGAATACGGGCTGTTGAGCTATCTAGCCAAAAACATTCAGTACTTC. Translation: CASSEYGLLSYLAKNIQYF.

This clonotype was observed a handful of times. The CDR3 loop is CASSQELGGNTGELFF. As DNA, the CDR3 is TGTGCCAGCAGCCAAGAATTAGGAGGGAACACCGGGGAGCTGTTTTTT. The rearrangement links TRBV14 to TRBJ2-2, with D perhaps matching TRBD2 (5 bases). This CDR3 comprises 16 residues. V was pared by 0 bases and J by 1 base, with 9 bases between. Per germline, CDR1 SGHDN and CDR2 FVKESK.

The rearrangement uses TRBV4-1 and TRBJ2-3, with D maybe TRBD2 (7 bases). This CDR3 region has 19 residues. Germline assignment: CDR1 MGHRA and CDR2 YSYEKL. V was shortened by 0 bases and J by 1 base, with 20 bases between the two germline ends. This chain's CDR3 is CASSQESRGGPVGTDTQYF. CDR3 DNA: TGCGCCAGCAGCCAAGAATCTCGCGGGGGCCCGGTTGGCACAGATACGCAGTATTTT.

The rearrangement uses TRBV29-1 and TRBJ2-2; D is ambiguous. The CDR3 sequence is 10 residues long. CDR1 SQVTM and CDR2 ANQGSEA come from the germline V gene. V was shortened by 5 bases and J by 4 bases, with 2 bases between the two germline ends. CDR3 bases: TGCAGCGTTCTCACCGGGGAGCTGTTTTTT. Translated, it gives CSVLTGELFF.

The chain joins TRBV7-9 to TRBJ2-1; 7 bases match TRBD2. The CDR3 has 17 amino acids. With 4 bases clipped from V and 0 bases from J, the junction kept 9 bases outside the gene matches. Germline assignment: CDR1 SEHNR and CDR2 FQNEAQ (reference sequence). CDR3 sequence (DNA): TGTGCCAGCAGCTCCGTATTCTCGGGAGGCTCCTACAATGAGCAGTTCTTC. It specifies CASSSVFSGGSYNEQFF.

This clonotype was detected only a few times. This chain uses TRBV12-3 or TRBV12-4 with TRBJ2-1, with D possibly matching TRBD2 (6 bases). The CDR3 covers 15 residues. V was trimmed by 6 bases and J by 4 bases, leaving 16 bases between them. In DNA, the CDR3 is TGTGCCAGCAGCATAACGGGACTGGCATACAATGAGCAGTTCTTC. It specifies CASSITGLAYNEQFF.

The sample holds a few counts of this clonotype. V is TRBV15 and J is TRBJ2-1; 7 bases agree with TRBD2. Germline-derived CDR1 and CDR2 are LNHNV and YYDKDF (reference sequence). V lost 4 bases and J lost 8; bases outside the gene matches: 14. CDR3 length: 16 residues. CDR3: CATSTKGLRLVDEQFF. The CDR3 nucleotides are TGTGCCACCAGCACTAAGGGACTACGGCTGGTGGATGAGCAGTTCTTC.